This T cell receptor (beta chain) was sequenced during a study of CD8 T cells in Susac syndrome. CDR1 is GTSNPN, CDR2 SVGIG, per germline (reference sequence). CDR3 length equals 13 residues. Trimming stripped 0 bases from V and 7 bases from J, with 12 bases between. Controls were healthy donors (matched for age and sex). Random hexamers were used to reverse transcribe an amount of roughly 0.45 to 1 ug RNA. An immunoSEQ multiplex PCR generated amplified TCR beta CDR3 products spanning 54 Vbeta and 13 Jbeta. TCRdb re-called the immunoSEQ multiplex PCR reads with MiXCR, one entry per CDR3 protein. The sample consists of approximately 170,000 distinct CDR3 sequences, about 91% of them appearing once.

The chain couples TRBV30 to TRBJ1-2; tentative D call: TRBD1 (6 bases). This receptor was identified in a human donor in good health. The material sequenced was CD4+ T cells from PBMCs. The CDR3 loop is CAWSVQGALGYTF. CDR3 nucleotide sequence: TGTGCCTGGAGTGTACAGGGAGCTCTTGGCTACACCTTC.